Sequencing of this TCR beta chain was carried out in a study of blood T cell repertoires in COVID-19. Looking at the study overall: The analysed material was cDNA or gDNA that came from T cells, B-cell-depleted T cells, or PBMCs.

The length of the CDR3 is 15 residues. V lost 3 bases, J lost 1 base, and 12 bases lay in between. Germline-derived CDR1 and CDR2 are LNHDA and SQIVND (reference sequence). Authors' processing steps: Amplification with reference gene primers provided the estimates of nucleated cell counts. The protocol was immunoSEQ multiplex PCR, while the TCRdb copy is restricted to in-frame clones and leaves out a portion. Clone size and V and J calls were adopted from that table, with D and trimming inferred from the DNA. The sample shows 85,000 to 90,000 clones, around 85% of them seen only once. The genes are TRBV19 and TRBJ1-1; D is ambiguous. The sequencing input was peripheral blood. This receptor was obtained from a man aged 65-85 years with acute or convalescent COVID-19. The CDR3 reads CASSMRDTRNTEAFF. The CDR3 bases are TGTGCCAGTAGTATGAGGGATACGAGGAACACTGAAGCTTTCTTT.